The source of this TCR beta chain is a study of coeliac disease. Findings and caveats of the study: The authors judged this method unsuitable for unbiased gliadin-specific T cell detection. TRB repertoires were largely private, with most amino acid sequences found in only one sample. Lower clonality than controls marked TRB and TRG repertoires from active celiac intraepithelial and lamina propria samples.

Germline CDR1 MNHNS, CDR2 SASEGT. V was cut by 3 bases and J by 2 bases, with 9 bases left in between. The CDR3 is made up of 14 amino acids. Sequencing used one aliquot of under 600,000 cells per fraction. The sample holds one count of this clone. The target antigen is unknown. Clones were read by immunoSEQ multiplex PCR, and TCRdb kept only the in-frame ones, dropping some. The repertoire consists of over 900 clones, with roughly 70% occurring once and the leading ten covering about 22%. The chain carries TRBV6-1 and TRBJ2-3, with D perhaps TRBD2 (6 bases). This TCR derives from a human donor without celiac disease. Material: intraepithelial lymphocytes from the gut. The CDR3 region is CASSEGRDTDTQYF. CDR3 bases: TGTGCCAGCAGTGAGGGGCGGGACACAGATACGCAGTATTTT.